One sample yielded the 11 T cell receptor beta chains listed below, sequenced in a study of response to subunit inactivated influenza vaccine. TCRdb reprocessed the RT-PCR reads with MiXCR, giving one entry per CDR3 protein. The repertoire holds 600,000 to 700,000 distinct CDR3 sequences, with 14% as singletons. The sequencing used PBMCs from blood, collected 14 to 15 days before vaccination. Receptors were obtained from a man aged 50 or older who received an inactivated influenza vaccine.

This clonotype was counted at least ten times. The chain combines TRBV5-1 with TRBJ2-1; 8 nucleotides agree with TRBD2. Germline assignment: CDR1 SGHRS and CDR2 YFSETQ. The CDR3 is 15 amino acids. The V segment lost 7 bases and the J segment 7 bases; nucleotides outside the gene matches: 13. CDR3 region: CASGTRAGGGNEQFF. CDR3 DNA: TGCGCCAGCGGTACCCGGGCGGGAGGAGGTAATGAGCAGTTCTTC.

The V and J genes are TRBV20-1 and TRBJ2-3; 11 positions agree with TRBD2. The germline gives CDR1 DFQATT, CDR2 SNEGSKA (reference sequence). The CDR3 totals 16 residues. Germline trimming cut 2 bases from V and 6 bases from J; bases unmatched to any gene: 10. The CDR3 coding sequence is TGCAGTGCTAGAAGCCTAGCGGGAGGTCACTGGGATACGCAGTATTTT. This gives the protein CSARSLAGGHWDTQYF.

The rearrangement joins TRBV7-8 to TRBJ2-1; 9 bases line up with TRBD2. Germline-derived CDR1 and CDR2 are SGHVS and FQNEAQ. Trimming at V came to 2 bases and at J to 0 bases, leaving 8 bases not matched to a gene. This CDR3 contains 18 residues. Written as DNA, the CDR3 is TGTGCCAGCAGCTTATATCAGACTAGCGGAAGCTCCTACAATGAGCAGTTCTTC. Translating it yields CASSLYQTSGSSYNEQFF.

The CDR3 coding sequence is TGTGCCAGCAGTTTTAATATAAGGACAGCTACCTACGAGCAGTACTTC. Its translation: CASSFNIRTATYEQYF. V is TRBV28 and J is TRBJ2-7; a possible D gene is TRBD1 (6 bases). The CDR3 is 16 residues long. V lost 3 bases, J lost 2 bases, and 17 bases lay in between. From germline, CDR1 is MDHEN and CDR2 SYDVKM.

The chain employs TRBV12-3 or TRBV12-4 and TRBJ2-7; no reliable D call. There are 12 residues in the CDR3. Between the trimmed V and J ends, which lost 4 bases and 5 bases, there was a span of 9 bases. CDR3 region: CASSSSSHEQYF. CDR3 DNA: TGTGCCAGCAGTTCCAGTTCCCACGAGCAGTACTTC.

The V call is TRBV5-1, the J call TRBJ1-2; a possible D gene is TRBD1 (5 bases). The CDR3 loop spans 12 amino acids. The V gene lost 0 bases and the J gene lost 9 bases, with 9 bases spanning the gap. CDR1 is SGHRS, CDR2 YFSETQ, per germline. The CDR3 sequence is CASSLGKDSYTF. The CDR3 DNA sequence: TGCGCCAGCAGCTTGGGGAAGGACAGCTACACCTTC.

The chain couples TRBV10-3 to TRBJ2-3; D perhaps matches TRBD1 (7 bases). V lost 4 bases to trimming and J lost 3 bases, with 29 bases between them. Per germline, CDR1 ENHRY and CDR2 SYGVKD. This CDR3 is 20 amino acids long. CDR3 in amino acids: CAISAGLDRPLAEGTDTQYF. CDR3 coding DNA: TGTGCCATCAGTGCGGGGCTGGACAGGCCGCTGGCGGAGGGTACAGATACGCAGTATTTT.

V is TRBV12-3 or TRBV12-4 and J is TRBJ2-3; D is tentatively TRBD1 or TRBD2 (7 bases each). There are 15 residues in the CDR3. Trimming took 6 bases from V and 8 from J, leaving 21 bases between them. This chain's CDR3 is CASRSQGGGFSTQYF. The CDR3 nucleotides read TGTGCCAGCAGGTCCCAGGGGGGGGGATTCAGTACGCAGTATTTT.

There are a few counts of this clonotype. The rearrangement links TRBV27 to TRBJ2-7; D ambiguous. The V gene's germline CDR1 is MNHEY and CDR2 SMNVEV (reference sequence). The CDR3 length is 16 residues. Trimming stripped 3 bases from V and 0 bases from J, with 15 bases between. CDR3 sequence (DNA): TGTGCCAGCAGTTTTAGCATCTCTCCGGTCTCCTACGAGCAGTACTTC. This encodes CASSFSISPVSYEQYF.

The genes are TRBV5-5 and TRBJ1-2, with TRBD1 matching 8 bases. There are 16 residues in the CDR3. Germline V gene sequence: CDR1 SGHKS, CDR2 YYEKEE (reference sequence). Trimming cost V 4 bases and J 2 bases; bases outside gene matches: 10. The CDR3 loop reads CASSPAQGAKNYGYTF. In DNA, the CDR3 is TGTGCCAGCAGCCCGGCGCAGGGGGCTAAAAACTATGGCTACACCTTC.

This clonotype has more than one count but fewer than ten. The CDR3 reads CASSPRGRGRGFYNEQFF. The CDR3 region has the DNA TGTGCCAGCAGTCCCCGGGGAAGGGGTAGAGGGTTTTACAATGAGCAGTTCTTC. This chain uses TRBV12-3 or TRBV12-4 with TRBJ2-1; D is possibly TRBD1 or TRBD2 (5 bases each). The CDR3 is 18 residues long. Trimming shortened V by 5 bases and J by 4 bases, and 24 bases separated the two germline ends.